The 9 T cell receptor beta chains presented below share a single source sample, sequenced in a study of siplizumab effects on memory and regulatory T cells (dated by TCRdb to about 2019). Receptors were amplified or captured by the immunoSEQ multiplex PCR assay. What TCRdb holds here is the immuneACCESS table cut down to in-frame rearrangements. Part of the clones is not present; checked against another copy, under half of the missing clones reflect an unresolved V gene, and the others are unexplained. The sample table shows more than 90,000 clones, and around 94% are seen once. The ten largest clones take up approximately 1.4% of the sample. The sequencing sample was made of non-Treg CD4+ T cells sorted from blood. In light of the paper, this sample's cell subset or site label describes: FACS-sorted unstimulated CD4+ non-regulatory T cells. The receptors here all came from a human donor in good health.

This chain connects TRBV7-9 to TRBJ1-1, with D possibly matching TRBD1 (5 bases). In germline, CDR1 is SEHNR, CDR2 FQNEAQ (reference sequence). The CDR3 has 14 amino acids. Trimming stripped 5 bases from V and 4 bases from J, with 14 bases between. The CDR3 reads CASSKDSKLTEAFF. The CDR3 nucleotides are TGTGCCAGCAGCAAAGACAGCAAGCTCACTGAAGCTTTCTTT. The whole variable domain, filled in from reference TRBV7-9 and TRBJ1-1, reads DTGVSQNPRHKITKRGQNVTFRCDPISEHNRLYWYRQTLGQGPEFLTYFQNEAQLEKSRLLSDRFSAERPKGSFSTLEIQRTEQGDSAMYLCASSKDSKLTEAFFGQGTRLTVV.

The chain couples TRBV30 to TRBJ2-2; D unresolved. V was pared by 4 bases and J by 7 bases, with 16 bases between. This CDR3 contains 14 residues. Germline V lookup: CDR1 GTSNPN, CDR2 SVGIG (reference sequence). CDR3 in DNA: TGTGCCTGGATTTCGAATTACCAAGGCGGGGAGCTGTTTTTT. As protein: CAWISNYQGGELFF.

The V and J genes are TRBV7-2 and TRBJ2-5; unclear D gene. The CDR3 has 18 residues. Germline V lookup: CDR1 SGHTA, CDR2 FQGNSA. V lost 1 base and J 1 base, leaving 19 bases between the germline ends. CDR3 region: CASSLVHPWNTGQETQYF. CDR3 DNA: TGTGCCAGCAGCTTAGTACACCCCTGGAATACCGGCCAAGAGACCCAGTACTTC.

The chain joins TRBV5-1 to TRBJ1-2; 8 nucleotides agree with TRBD1. The J segment lost 2 bases and the V segment lost 2 bases, leaving 2 bases of the junction unmatched. The CDR3 totals 14 residues. Germline V gene lookup returns CDR1 SGHRS and CDR2 YFSETQ. For the CDR3, the DNA is TGCGCCAGCAGCTTAAGACAGGGGAACTATGGCTACACCTTC. Its translation: CASSLRQGNYGYTF. Full variable domain (missing parts from reference TRBV5-1 and TRBJ1-2): KAGVTQTPRYLIKTRGQQVTLSCSPISGHRSVSWYQQTPGQGLQFLFEYFSETQRNKGNFPGRFSGRQFSNSRSEMNVSTLELGDSALYLCASSLRQGNYGYTFGSGTRLTVV.

This chain joins TRBV6-5 and TRBJ2-1; D is unclear. The CDR3 is 11 amino acids. CDR1 MNHEY and CDR2 SVGAGI come from the germline V gene. The V end was cut by 1 base, the J end by 14 bases, with 9 bases between. CDR3: CASSYFDKEFF. The CDR3 DNA sequence: TGTGCCAGCAGTTACTTTGATAAGGAGTTCTTC.

This chain uses TRBV30 with TRBJ2-1; the match to TRBD2 covers 9 bases. The germline gives CDR1 GTSNPN, CDR2 SVGIG (reference sequence). V lost 6 bases to trimming and J lost 11 bases; unmatched junction nucleotides: 20. CDR3 size: 16 residues. CDR3 coding DNA: TGTGCCTGTGACAGGTTAGGTGGAGCGGGAGGCCCCAAGCAGTTCTTC. Its translation is CACDRLGGAGGPKQFF.

The chain recombines TRBV7-9 with TRBJ2-7, with 9 nucleotides matching TRBD2. The CDR3 sequence is 15 residues long. CDR1 and CDR2 from the germline V gene are SEHNR and FQNEAQ (reference sequence). J gave up 5 bases and V 7 bases, and 12 bases lay outside the gene matches. The CDR3, as DNA: TGTGCCAGCACGAGGGAGCTAGCGGGATCGGACGAGCAGTACTTC. Protein product: CASTRELAGSDEQYF.

The chain uses TRBV5-6 and TRBJ2-3; weak D call: TRBD2 (6 bases). Trimming removed 4 bases at V and 6 bases at J, with 18 bases between. Per germline, CDR1 SGHDT and CDR2 YYEEEE. The CDR3 has 15 residues. The DNA of the CDR3 is TGTGCCAGCAGCATAGCCGGGACTGGATCGGATACGCAGTATTTT. Amino acid sequence: CASSIAGTGSDTQYF.

The J gene is TRBJ1-2, the V gene TRBV11-3, with D unresolved. CDR1 is SGHNT, CDR2 YENEEA, per germline. The germline V and J ends were trimmed by 4 bases and 4 bases, with 10 bases remaining between them. This CDR3 comprises 13 residues. The CDR3 loop reads CASSSPQSYGYTF. DNA of the CDR3: TGTGCCAGCAGCTCCCCCCAGTCCTATGGCTACACCTTC.